This TCR beta chain originates from a study of shared clonotypes between healthy human individuals. Notes on this clone: Its antigen remains unknown.

Cells designated naive CD8 were CD45RO-negative and were positively selected for CCR7, with terminally differentiated effector memory CD45RA+ cells excluded. Study-wide results and limits: An anticipated effect of sequencing depth on clonotype sharing among donors was recognized.

TCRdb's table, derived via immunoSEQ multiplex PCR, lists solely in-frame clones and lacks some. The sample has about 2.2 million clones, more than 85% seen once; the top ten hold 1.5% to 2%. With V trimmed by 5 bases and J by 4 bases, 10 bases remained unmatched. The germline V gene encodes CDR1 SNHLY and CDR2 FYNNEI. The CDR3 covers 16 residues. The V and J genes are TRBV2 and TRBJ1-2, with TRBD1 matching 10 bases. Sequencing was carried out using naive CD8+ T cells from PBMCs. The TCR sequence derives from a man aged 18 to 29 in good health. Some clones in this sample may be carry-over from other donors' samples. The CDR3 sequence is CASSPSRQGAGYGYTF. In DNA, the CDR3 is TGTGCCAGCAGTCCGTCCCGACAGGGGGCGGGCTATGGCTACACCTTC.